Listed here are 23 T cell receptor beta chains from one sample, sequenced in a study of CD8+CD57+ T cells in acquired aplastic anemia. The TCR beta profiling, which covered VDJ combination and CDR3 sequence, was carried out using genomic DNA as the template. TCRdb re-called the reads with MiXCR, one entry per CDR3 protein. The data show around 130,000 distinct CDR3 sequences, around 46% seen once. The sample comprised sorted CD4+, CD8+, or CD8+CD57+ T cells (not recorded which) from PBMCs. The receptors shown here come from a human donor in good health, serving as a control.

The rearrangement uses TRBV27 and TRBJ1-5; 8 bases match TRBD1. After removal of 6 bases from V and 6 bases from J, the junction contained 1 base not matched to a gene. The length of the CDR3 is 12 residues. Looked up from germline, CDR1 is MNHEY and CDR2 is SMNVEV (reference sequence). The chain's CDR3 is CASRTGAQPQHF. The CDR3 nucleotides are TGTGCCAGCAGGACAGGGGCTCAGCCCCAGCATTTT.

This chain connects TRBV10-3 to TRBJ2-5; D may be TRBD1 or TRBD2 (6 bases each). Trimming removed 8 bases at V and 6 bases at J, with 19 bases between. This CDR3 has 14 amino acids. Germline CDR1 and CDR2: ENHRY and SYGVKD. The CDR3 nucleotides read TGTGCCATCGCCGAGGGGGAGGCCCAGAAGACCCAGTACTTC. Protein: CAIAEGEAQKTQYF.

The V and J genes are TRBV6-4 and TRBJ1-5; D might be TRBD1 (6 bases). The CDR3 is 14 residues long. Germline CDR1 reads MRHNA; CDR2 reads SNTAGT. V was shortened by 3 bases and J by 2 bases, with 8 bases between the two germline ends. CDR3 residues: CASSEQGGNQPQHF. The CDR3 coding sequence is TGTGCCAGCAGTGAACAGGGCGGCAATCAGCCCCAGCATTTT.

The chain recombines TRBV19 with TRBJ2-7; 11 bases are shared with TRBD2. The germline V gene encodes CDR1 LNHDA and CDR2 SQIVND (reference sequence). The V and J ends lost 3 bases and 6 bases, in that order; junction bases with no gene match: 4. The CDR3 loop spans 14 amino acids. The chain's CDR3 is CASSIGLAGGEQYF. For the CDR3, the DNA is TGTGCCAGTAGTATCGGGCTAGCGGGAGGCGAGCAGTACTTC.

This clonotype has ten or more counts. CDR3 in amino acids: CASSLAPLTNGYTF. The DNA for the CDR3 is TGTGCCAGCAGCTTAGCCCCCCTTACTAATGGCTACACCTTC. The rearrangement links TRBV5-6 to TRBJ1-2, with D uncertain. Trimming removed 2 bases from V and 6 bases from J, with 14 bases in between. Germline V gene data show CDR1 as SGHDT and CDR2 as YYEEEE. The CDR3 length is 14 residues. The complete variable domain, with remaining parts taken from reference TRBV5-6 and TRBJ1-2, reads DAGVTQSPTHLIKTRGQQVTLRCSPKSGHDTVSWYQQALGQGPQFIFQYYEEEERQRGNFPDRFSGHQFPNYSSELNVNALLLGDSALYLCASSLAPLTNGYTFGSGTRLTVV.

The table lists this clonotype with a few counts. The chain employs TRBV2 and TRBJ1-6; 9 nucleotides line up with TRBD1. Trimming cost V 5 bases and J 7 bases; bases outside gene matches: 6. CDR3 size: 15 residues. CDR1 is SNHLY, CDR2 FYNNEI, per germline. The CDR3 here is CASSPGQGLNSPLHF. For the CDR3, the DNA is TGTGCCAGCAGTCCAGGACAGGGGCTCAATTCACCCCTCCACTTT.

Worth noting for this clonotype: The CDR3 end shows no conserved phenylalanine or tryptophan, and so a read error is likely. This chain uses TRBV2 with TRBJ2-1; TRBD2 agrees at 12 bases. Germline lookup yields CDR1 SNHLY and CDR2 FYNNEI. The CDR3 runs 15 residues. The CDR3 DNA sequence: TGTGCCAGCAGTGTCACTAGCGGGGGGAACAATGAACAGTTCTCC. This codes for CASSVTSGGNNEQFS.

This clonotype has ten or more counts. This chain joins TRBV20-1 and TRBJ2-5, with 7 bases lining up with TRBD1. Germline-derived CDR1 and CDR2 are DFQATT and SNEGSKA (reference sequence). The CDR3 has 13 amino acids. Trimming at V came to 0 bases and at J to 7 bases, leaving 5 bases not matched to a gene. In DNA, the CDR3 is TGCAGTGCTAGAGAAGAGACAGGGATGACCCAGTACTTC. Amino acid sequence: CSAREETGMTQYF.

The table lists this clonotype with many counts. DNA for the CDR3: TGTGCCAGCACTTCGGGTGTTCCTGAAGCTTTCTTT. This codes for CASTSGVPEAFF. This chain connects TRBV2 to TRBJ1-1; no firm D call. In germline, CDR1 is SNHLY, CDR2 FYNNEI. CDR3 length: 12 amino acids. Deletions cut 7 bases from V and 6 bases from J, with 12 bases between.

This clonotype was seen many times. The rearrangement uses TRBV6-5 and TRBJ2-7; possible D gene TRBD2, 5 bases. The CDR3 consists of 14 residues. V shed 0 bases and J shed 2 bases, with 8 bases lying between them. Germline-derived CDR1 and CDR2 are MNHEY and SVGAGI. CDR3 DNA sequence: TGTGCCAGCAGTTACTCTGAGGGTACCTACGAGCAGTACTTC. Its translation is CASSYSEGTYEQYF.

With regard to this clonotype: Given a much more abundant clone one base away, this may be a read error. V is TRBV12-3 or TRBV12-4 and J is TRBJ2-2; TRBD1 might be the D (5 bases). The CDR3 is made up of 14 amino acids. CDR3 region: CASSPFGATEELFF. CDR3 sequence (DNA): TGTGCCAGCAGTCCCTTTGGGGCCACCGAGGAGCTGTTTTTT.

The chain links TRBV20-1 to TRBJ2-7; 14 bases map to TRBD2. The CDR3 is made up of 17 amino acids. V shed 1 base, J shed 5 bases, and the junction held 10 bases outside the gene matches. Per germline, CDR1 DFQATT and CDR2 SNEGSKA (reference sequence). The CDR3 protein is CSARGLAGGPLRNEQYF. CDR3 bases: TGCAGTGCTAGAGGACTAGCGGGGGGGCCCCTCCGGAACGAGCAGTACTTC.

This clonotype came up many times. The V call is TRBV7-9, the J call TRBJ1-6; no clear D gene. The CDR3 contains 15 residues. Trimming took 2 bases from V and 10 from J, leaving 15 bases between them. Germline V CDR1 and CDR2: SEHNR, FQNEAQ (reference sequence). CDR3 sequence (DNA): TGTGCCAGCAGCTTACCCGGCGGTAATCGGTCACCCCTCCACTTT. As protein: CASSLPGGNRSPLHF.

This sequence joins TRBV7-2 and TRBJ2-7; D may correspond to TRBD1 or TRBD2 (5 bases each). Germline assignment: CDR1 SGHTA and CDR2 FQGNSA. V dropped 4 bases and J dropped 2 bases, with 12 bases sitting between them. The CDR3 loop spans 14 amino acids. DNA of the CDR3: TGTGCCAGCAGCTCCCGGGACGTCACCTACGAGCAGTACTTC. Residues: CASSSRDVTYEQYF.

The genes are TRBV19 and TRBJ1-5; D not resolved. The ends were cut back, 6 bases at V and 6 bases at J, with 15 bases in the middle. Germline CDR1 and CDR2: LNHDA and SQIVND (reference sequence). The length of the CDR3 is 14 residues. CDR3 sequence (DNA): TGTGCCAGTAGAACGGGCCTATCCGGTCAGCCCCAGCATTTT. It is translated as CASRTGLSGQPQHF.

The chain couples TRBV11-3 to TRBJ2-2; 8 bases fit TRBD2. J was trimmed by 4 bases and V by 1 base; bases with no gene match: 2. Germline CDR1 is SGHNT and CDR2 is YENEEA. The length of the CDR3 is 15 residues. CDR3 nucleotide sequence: TGTGCCAGCAGCTTAGGCCGGGGGGGCACCGGGGAGCTGTTTTTT. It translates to CASSLGRGGTGELFF. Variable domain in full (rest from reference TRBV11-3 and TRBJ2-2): EAGVVQSPRYKIIEKKQPVAFWCNPISGHNTLYWYLQNLGQGPELLIRYENEEAVDDSQLPKDRFSAERLKGVDSTLKIQPAELGDSAVYLCASSLGRGGTGELFFGEGSRLTVL.

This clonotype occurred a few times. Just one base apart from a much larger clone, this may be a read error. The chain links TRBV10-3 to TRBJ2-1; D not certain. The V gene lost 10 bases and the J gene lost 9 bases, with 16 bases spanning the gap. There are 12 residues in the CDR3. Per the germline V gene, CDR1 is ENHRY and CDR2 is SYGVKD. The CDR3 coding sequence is TGTGCCAGCAGGTGCGTTGTCCCTGAGCAGTTCTTC. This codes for CASRCVVPEQFF.

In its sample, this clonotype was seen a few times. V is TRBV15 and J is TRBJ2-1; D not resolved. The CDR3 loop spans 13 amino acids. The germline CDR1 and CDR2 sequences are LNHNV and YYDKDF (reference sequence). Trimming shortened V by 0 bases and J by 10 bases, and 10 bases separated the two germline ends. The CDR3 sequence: CATSRDGQLEQFF. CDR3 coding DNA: TGTGCCACCAGCAGAGATGGGCAGCTAGAGCAGTTCTTC.

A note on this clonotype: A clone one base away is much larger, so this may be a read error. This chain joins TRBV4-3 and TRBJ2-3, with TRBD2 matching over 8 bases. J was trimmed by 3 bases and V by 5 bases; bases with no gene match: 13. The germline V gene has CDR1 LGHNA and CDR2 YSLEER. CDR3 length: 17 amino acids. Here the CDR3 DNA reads TGCGCCAGCAGCTGGGAGGTTGCGGCGGGGGGAACAGATACGCAGTATTTT. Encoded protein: CASSWEVAAGGTDTQYF.

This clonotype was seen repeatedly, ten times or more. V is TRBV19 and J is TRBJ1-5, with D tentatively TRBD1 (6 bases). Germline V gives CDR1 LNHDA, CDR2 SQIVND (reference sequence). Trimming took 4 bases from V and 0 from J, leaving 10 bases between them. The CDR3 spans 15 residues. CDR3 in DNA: TGTGCCAGTAGTACCTGGGACAATAGCAATCAGCCCCAGCATTTT. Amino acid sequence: CASSTWDNSNQPQHF.

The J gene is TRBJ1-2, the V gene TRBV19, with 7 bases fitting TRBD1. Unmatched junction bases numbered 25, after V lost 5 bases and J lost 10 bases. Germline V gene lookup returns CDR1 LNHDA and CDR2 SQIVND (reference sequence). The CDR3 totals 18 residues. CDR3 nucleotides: TGTGCCAGTAGTCTCTTCCTCGAGGGGGCGGGAGGTGACTATAACTACACCTTC. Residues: CASSLFLEGAGGDYNYTF. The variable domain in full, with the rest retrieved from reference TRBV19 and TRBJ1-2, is DGGITQSPKYLFRKEGQNVTLSCEQNLNHDAMYWYRQDPGQGLRLIYYSQIVNDFQKGDIAEGYSVSREKKESFPLTVTSAQKNPTAFYLCASSLFLEGAGGDYNYTFGSGTRLTVV.

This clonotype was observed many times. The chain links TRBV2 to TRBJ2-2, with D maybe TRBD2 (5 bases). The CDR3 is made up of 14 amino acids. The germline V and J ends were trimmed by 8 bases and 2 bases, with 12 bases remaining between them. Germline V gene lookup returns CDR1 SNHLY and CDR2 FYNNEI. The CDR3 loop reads CASLSGLNTGELFF. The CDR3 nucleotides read TGTGCCAGCCTCTCCGGACTCAACACCGGGGAGCTGTTTTTT.

CDR3 sequence reads: CASSPGRVVREQYF. CDR3 DNA sequence: TGTGCCAGCAGCCCGGGAAGGGTTGTACGCGAGCAGTACTTC. V usage is TRBV11-2 and J usage is TRBJ2-7, with D perhaps TRBD2 (5 bases). V lost 5 bases and J 6 bases, leaving 17 bases between the germline ends. The CDR3 spans 14 residues. CDR1 and CDR2 (germline): SGHAT, FQNNGV.